This TCR beta chain stems from a study of T cell changes during pregnancy in multiple sclerosis. Method: immunoSEQ multiplex PCR; TCRdb's copy keeps in-frame clones and lacks some. The table shows some 42,000 clones, with about 85% occurring only once. CDR3 length: 15 residues. Trimming at V came to 2 bases and at J to 6 bases, leaving 6 bases not matched to a gene. CDR1 and CDR2 (germline): LNHDA, SQIVND (reference sequence). The rearrangement joins TRBV19 to TRBJ1-5; 8 positions match TRBD1. The material was CD4+ T cells from peripheral blood mononuclear cells, obtained after pregnancy. This TCR derives from a female donor with multiple sclerosis, enrolled in a pregnancy study. The CDR3, as DNA: TGTGCCAGTAGTATACAGGGACAGGCGGGTCAGCCCCAGCATTTT. Its translation is CASSIQGQAGQPQHF.